This paragraph reports one T cell receptor (beta chain). Antigen: not known. The donors were in the 120-subject validation cohort; that cohort was separate from the roughly 730-subject first cohort. These data are taken from a study of cytomegalovirus exposure and HLA in healthy donors. Notes on the study in general: Rarity characterized most TCR sequences, yet some public TCRs appeared in many donors.

V shed 5 bases and J 1 base; nucleotides not matched to a gene: 13. Germline CDR1 SGHVS, CDR2 FNYEAQ. The CDR3 has 18 amino acids. Repertoires were generated with immunoSEQ multiplex PCR, while TCRdb's copy carries only in-frame clones and drops some. The sample comprises about 140,000 clones, approximately 86% of which are singletons, and just under 9% rests with the top ten. The chain combines TRBV7-6 with TRBJ1-5, with TRBD1 matching 8 bases. This receptor was taken from a man aged 18 to 29 in good health and CMV-seropositive. The specimen was PBMCs. CDR3 loop: CASSPSRQGTFSNQPQHF. As DNA, the CDR3 is TGTGCCAGCAGCCCGTCGAGACAGGGGACCTTCAGCAATCAGCCCCAGCATTTT. Complete variable domain (other parts from reference TRBV7-6 and TRBJ1-5): GAGVSQSPRYKVTKRGQDVALRCDPISGHVSLYWYRQALGQGPEFLTYFNYEAQQDKSGLPNDRFSAERPEGSISTLTIQRTEQRDSAMYRCASSPSRQGTFSNQPQHFGDGTRLSIL.